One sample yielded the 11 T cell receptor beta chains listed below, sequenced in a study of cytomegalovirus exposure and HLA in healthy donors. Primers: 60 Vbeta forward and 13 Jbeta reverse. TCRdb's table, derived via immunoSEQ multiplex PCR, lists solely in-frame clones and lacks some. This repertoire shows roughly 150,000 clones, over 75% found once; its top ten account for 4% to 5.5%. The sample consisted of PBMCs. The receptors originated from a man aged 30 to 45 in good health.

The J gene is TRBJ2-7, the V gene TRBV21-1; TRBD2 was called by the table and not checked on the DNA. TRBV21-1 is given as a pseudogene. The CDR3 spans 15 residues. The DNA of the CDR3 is TGTGCCAGCAGCAAAGAGGGGCGGAGGGGTGCCGAGCAGTACTTC. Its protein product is CASSKEGRRGAEQYF.

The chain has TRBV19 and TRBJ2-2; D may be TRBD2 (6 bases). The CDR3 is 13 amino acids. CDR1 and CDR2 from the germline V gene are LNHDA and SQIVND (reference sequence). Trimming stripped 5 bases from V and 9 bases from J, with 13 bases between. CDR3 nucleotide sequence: TGTGCCAGTAGTCCTCAAGCGGGTTGGGAGCTGTTTTTT. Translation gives CASSPQAGWELFF.

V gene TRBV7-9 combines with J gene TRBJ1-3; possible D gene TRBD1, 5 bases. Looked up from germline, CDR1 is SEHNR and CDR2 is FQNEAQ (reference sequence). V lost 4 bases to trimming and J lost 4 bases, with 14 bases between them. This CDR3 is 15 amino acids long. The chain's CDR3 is CASSYQAGSGNTIYF. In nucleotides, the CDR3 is TGTGCCAGCAGCTATCAAGCAGGGTCGGGAAACACCATATATTTT.

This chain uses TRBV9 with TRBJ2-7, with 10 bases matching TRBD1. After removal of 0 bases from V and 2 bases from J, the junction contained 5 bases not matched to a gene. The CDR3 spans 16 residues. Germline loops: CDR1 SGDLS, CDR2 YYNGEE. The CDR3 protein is CASSVGDRGKAYEQYF. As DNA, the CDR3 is TGTGCCAGCAGCGTAGGGGACAGGGGCAAAGCCTACGAGCAGTACTTC.

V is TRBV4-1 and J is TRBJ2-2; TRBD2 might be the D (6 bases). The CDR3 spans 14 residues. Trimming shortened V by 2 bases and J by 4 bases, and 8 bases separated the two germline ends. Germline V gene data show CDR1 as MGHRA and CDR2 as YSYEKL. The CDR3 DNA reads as TGCGCCAGCAGCCAACCGGAGGGCACCGGGGAGCTGTTTTTT. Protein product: CASSQPEGTGELFF.

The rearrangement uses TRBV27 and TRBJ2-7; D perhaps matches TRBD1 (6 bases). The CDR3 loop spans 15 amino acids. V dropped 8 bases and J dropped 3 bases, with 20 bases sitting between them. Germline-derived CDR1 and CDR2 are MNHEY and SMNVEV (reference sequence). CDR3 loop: CASALLRGTYYEQYF. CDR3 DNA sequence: TGTGCCAGCGCTCTTCTGAGGGGGACCTACTACGAGCAGTACTTC.

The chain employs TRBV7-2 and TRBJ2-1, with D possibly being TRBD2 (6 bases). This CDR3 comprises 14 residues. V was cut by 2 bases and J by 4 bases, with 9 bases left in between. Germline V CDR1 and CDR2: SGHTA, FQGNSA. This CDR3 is CASSLPGLYNEQFF. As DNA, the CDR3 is TGTGCCAGCAGCTTACCGGGACTGTACAATGAGCAGTTCTTC.

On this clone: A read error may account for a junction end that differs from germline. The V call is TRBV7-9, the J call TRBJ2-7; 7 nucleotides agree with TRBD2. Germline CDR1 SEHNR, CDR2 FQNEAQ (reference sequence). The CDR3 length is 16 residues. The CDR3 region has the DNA TGTTCCAGCAGCTTAGGCTTAGGACGGGAGGCCTACGAGCAGTACTTC. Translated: CSSSLGLGREAYEQYF.

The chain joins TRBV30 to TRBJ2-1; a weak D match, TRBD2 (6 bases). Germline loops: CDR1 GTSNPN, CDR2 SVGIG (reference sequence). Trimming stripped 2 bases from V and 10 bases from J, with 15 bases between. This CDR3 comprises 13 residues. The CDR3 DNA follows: TGTGCCTGGAGTCACGGGGACTCCCCGGAGCAGTTCTTC. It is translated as CAWSHGDSPEQFF.

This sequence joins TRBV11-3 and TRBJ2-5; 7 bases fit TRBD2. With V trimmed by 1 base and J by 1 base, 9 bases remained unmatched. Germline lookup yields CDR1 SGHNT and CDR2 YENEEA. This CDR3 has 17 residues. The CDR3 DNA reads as TGTGCCAGCAGCTTAGGAGGATCTAGCGGAGGCCAAGAGACCCAGTACTTC. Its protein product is CASSLGGSSGGQETQYF.

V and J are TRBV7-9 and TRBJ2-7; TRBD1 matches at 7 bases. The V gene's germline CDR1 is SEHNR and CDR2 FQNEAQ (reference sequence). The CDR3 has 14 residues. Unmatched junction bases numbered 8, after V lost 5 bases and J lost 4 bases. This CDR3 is CASSRTGARYEQYF. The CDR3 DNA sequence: TGTGCCAGCAGCCGAACAGGGGCTAGGTACGAGCAGTACTTC.